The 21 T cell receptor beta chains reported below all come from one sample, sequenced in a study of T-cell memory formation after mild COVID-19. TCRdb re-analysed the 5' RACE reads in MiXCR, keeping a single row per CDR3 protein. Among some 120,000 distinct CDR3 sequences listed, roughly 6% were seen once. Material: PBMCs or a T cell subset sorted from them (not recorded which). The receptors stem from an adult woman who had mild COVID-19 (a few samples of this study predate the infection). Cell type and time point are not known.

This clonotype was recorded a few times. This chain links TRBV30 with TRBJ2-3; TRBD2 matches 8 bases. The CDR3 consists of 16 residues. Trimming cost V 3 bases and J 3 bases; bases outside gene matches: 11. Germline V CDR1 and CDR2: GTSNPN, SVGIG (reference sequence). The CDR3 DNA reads TGTGCCTGGAGATTTTACGCGGGGGGTGGGACAGATACGCAGTATTTT. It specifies CAWRFYAGGGTDTQYF.

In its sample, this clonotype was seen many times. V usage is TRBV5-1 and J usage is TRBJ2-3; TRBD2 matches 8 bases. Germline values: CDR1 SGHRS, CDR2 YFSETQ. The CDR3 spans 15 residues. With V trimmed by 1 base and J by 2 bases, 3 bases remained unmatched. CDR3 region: CASSLPAGVTDTQYF. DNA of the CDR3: TGCGCCAGCAGCTTGCCAGCGGGGGTCACAGATACGCAGTATTTT. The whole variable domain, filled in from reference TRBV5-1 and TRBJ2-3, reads KAGVTQTPRYLIKTRGQQVTLSCSPISGHRSVSWYQQTPGQGLQFLFEYFSETQRNKGNFPGRFSGRQFSNSRSEMNVSTLELGDSALYLCASSLPAGVTDTQYFGPGTRLTVL.

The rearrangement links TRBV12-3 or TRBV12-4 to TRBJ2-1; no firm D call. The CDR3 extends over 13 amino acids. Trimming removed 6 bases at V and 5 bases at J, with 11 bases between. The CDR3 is CASSLRTHNEQFF. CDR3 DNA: TGTGCCAGCAGCCTTAGGACCCACAATGAGCAGTTCTTC.

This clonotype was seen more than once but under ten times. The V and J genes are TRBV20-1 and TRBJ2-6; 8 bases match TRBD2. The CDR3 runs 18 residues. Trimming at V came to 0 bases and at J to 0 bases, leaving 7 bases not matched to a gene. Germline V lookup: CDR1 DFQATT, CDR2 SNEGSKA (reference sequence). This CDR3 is CSARDLGGGHSGANVLTF. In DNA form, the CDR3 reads TGCAGTGCTAGAGATCTCGGGGGGGGTCACTCTGGGGCCAACGTCCTGACTTTC.

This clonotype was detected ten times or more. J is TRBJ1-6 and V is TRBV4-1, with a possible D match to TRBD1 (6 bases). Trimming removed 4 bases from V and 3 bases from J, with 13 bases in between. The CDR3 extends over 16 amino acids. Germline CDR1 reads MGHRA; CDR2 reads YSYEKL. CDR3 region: CASSLGQGNYNSPLHF. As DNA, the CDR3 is TGCGCCAGCAGCCTGGGGCAGGGGAACTATAATTCACCCCTCCACTTT.

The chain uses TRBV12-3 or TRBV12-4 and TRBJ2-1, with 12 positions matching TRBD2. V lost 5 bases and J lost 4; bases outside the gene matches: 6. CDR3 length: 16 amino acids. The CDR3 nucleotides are TGTGCCAGCAGTCCAAGACTAGCGGGAGCTTACAATGAGCAGTTCTTC. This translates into CASSPRLAGAYNEQFF.

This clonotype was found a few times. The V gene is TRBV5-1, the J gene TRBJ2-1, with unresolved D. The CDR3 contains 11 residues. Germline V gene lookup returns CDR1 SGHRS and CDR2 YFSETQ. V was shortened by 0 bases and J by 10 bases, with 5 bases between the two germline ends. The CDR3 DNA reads TGCGCCAGCAGCTTGGAATCGGAGCAGTTCTTC. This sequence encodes CASSLESEQFF.

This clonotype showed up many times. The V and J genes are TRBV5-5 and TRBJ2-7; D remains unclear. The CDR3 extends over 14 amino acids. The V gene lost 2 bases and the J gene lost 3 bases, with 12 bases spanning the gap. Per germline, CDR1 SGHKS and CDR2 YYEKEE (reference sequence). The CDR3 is CASSFGPRNYEQYF. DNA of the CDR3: TGTGCCAGCAGCTTTGGACCCCGAAACTACGAGCAGTACTTC.

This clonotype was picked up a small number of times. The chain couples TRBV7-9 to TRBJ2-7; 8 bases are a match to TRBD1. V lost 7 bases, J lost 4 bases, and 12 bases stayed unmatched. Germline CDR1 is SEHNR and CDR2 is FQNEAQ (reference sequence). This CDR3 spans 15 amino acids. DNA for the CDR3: TGTGCCAGCAACTCCAAAGGACAGGGCCCTTACGAGCAGTACTTC. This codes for CASNSKGQGPYEQYF.

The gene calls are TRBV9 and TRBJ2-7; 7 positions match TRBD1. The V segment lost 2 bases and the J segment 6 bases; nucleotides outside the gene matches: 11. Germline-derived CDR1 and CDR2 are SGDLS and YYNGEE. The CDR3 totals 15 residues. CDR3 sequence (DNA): TGTGCCAGCAGCGTCGGGACAGTAGCAGGGACCGAGCAGTACTTC. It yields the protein CASSVGTVAGTEQYF.

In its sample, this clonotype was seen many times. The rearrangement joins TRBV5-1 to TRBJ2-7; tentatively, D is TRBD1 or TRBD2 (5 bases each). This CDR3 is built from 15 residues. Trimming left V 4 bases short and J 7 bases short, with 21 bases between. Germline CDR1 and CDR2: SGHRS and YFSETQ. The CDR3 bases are TGCGCCAGCAGCCCCTCCTCCAGGGCCGAGGGAGAGCAGTACTTC. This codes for CASSPSSRAEGEQYF.

The DNA of the CDR3 is TGCGCCAGCAGCCGGGGGACAGGGAATGATGGCACTGAAGCTTTCTTT. Residues: CASSRGTGNDGTEAFF. The rearrangement joins TRBV5-1 to TRBJ1-1; 9 bases fit TRBD1. The trim removed 4 bases at V and 4 bases at J, leaving 11 bases unmatched. The CDR3 has 16 residues. Germline V gene sequence: CDR1 SGHRS, CDR2 YFSETQ.

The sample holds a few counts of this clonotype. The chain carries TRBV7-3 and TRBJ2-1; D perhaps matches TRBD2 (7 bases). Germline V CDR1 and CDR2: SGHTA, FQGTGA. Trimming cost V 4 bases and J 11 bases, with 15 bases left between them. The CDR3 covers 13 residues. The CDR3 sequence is CASSSSQRDKQFF. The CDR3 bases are TGTGCCAGCAGCTCTTCCCAGCGGGACAAGCAGTTCTTC.

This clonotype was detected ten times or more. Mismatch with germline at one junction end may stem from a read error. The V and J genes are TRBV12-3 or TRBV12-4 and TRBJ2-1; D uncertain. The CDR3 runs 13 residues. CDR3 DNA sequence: TGTGCCAGCAGCTTAGGCCGATACAATGAGCAGTTCTTC. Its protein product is CASSLGRYNEQFF.

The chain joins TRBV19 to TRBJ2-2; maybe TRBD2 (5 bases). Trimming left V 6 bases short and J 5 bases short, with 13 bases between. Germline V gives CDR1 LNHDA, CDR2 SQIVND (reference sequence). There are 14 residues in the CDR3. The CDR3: CASRSWTGTGELFF. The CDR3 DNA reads TGTGCCAGTAGATCCTGGACGGGAACCGGGGAGCTGTTTTTT.

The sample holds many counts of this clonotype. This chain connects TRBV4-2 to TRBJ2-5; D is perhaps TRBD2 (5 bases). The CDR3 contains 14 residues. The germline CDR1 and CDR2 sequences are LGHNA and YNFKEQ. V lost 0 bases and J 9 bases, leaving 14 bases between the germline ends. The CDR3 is CASSQDGSYGAQYF. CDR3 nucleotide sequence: TGTGCCAGCAGCCAAGATGGCTCCTACGGGGCCCAGTACTTC.

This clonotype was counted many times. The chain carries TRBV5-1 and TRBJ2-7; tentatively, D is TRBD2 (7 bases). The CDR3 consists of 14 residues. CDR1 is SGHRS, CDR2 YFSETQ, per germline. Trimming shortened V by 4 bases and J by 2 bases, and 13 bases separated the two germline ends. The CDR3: CASSDTGRAYEQYF. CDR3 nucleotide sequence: TGCGCCAGCAGCGACACAGGGAGGGCCTACGAGCAGTACTTC.

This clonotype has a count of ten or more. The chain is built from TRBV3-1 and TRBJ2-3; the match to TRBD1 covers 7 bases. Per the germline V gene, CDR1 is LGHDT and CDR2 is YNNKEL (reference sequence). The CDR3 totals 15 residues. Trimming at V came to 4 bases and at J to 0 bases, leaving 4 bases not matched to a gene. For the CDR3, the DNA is TGTGCCAGCAGCCCGACAGGGACAAGCACAGATACGCAGTATTTT. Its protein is CASSPTGTSTDTQYF.

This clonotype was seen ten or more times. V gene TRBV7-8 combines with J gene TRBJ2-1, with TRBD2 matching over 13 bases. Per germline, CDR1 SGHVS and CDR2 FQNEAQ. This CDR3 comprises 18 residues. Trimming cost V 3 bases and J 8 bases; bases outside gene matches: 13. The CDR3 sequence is CASSFSRGLAGAGDEQFF. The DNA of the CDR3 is TGTGCCAGCAGCTTCTCCAGAGGACTAGCGGGAGCAGGTGATGAGCAGTTCTTC.

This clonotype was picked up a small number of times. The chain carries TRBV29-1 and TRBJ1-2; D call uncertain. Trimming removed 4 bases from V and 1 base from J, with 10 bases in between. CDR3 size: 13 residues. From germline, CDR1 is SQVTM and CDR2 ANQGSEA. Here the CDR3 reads CSVGGAYNYGYTF. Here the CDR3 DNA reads TGCAGCGTTGGTGGAGCTTATAACTATGGCTACACCTTC. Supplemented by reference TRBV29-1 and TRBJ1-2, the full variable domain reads SAVISQKPSRDICQRGTSLTIQCQVDSQVTMMFWYRQQPGQSLTLIATANQGSEATYESGFVIDKFPISRPNLTFSTLTVSNMSPEDSSIYLCSVGGAYNYGYTFGSGTRLTVV.

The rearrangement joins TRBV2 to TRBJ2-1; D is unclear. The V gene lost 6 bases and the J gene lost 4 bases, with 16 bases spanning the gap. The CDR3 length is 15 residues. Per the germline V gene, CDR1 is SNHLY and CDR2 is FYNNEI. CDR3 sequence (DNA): TGTGCCAGCAGCCCAACCCGGCCTTTATACAATGAGCAGTTCTTC. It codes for CASSPTRPLYNEQFF.